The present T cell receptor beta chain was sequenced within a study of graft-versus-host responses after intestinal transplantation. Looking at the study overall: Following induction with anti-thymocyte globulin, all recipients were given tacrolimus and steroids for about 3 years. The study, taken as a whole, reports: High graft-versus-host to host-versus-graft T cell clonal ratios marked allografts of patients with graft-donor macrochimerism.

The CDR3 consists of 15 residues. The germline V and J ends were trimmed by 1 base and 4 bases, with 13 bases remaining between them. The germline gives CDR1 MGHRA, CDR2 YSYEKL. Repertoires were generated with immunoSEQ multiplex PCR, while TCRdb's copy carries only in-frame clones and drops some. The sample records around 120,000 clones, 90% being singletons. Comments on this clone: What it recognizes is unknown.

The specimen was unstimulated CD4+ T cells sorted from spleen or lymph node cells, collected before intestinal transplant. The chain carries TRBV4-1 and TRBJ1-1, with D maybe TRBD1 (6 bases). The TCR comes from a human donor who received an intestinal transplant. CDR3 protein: CASSQGYRESTEAFF. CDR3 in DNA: TGCGCCAGCAGCCAAGGGTACAGGGAAAGCACTGAAGCTTTCTTT.